The clone carrying this T cell receptor (beta chain) was seen at least ten times. The antigen remains undetermined. The data are from a study of CD8 T cells in ankylosing spondylitis. General study points: Roughly 8 highly homologous variants made up a TCR beta motif, and this motif appeared characteristic of ankylosing spondylitis blood.

In germline, CDR1 is SEHNR, CDR2 FQNEAQ (reference sequence). The ends were cut back, 6 bases at V and 3 bases at J, with 12 bases in the middle. The CDR3 sequence is 14 residues long. MiXCR, run by TCRdb on the 5' RACE reads, gives a single entry per CDR3 protein. Of roughly 130,000 distinct CDR3 sequences in the sample, 6% to 8.5% are singletons; the top ten hold 10% to 15%. The TCR sequence derives from a male donor with ankylosing spondylitis or in good health (not recorded which). The source material was blood, either unsorted or a sorted T cell fraction (not recorded which). The genes are TRBV7-9 and TRBJ2-1; TRBD1 might be the D (6 bases). CDR3 coding DNA: TGTGCCAGCAGACAGGGCCTCCTCTACAATGAGCAGTTCTTC. The encoded protein is CASRQGLLYNEQFF. Filled out from reference TRBV7-9 and TRBJ2-1, the complete variable domain reads DTGVSQNPRHKITKRGQNVTFRCDPISEHNRLYWYRQTLGQGPEFLTYFQNEAQLEKSRLLSDRFSAERPKGSFSTLEIQRTEQGDSAMYLCASRQGLLYNEQFFGPGTRLTVL.